This entry lists 14 T cell receptor beta chains sequenced from one sample in a study of blood T cells in healthy people across ages. Alongside a J-beta primer mix, a sample-barcoded 5' primer served in a second PCR lasting roughly 6 to 11 cycles. TCRdb re-derived calls from the 5' RACE reads in MiXCR, one entry per CDR3 protein. Of roughly 1,500,000 distinct CDR3 sequences in the sample, around 35% are singletons; the top ten hold roughly 12%. Material: blood. Receptor source: a woman in her twenties or thirties in good health.

The chain uses TRBV5-1 and TRBJ2-1, with 8 bases lining up with TRBD1. CDR3 length: 16 residues. Germline loops: CDR1 SGHRS, CDR2 YFSETQ. V gave up 7 bases and J gave up 1 base; unmatched junction bases: 10. CDR3 sequence reads: CASGTTRGLSYNEQFF. The CDR3 nucleotides are TGCGCCAGCGGCACGACCAGGGGGCTGTCCTACAATGAGCAGTTCTTC.

V is TRBV5-1 and J is TRBJ2-5; D unresolved. In germline, CDR1 is SGHRS, CDR2 YFSETQ. The CDR3 totals 15 residues. The germline V and J ends were trimmed by 7 bases and 1 base, with 17 bases remaining between them. The CDR3 bases are TGCGCCAGCGCCCCCGGGCAGGTCCCCCAAGAGACCCAGTACTTC. Amino acids: CASAPGQVPQETQYF.

The gene calls are TRBV5-1 and TRBJ1-1, with no clear D. The V end lost 1 base, the J end lost 1 base, and 8 bases lay between the germline ends. This CDR3 is 14 amino acids long. CDR1 is SGHRS and CDR2 is YFSETQ in the germline V gene. The CDR3 coding sequence is TGCGCCAGCAGCTTGATGCAGACGAACACTGAAGCTTTCTTT. It is translated as CASSLMQTNTEAFF.

A word on this clonotype: A much larger clone sits a single nucleotide away, making a read error possible. This sequence joins TRBV12-3 or TRBV12-4 and TRBJ1-5, with unresolved D. CDR3 size: 14 residues. CDR3 loop: CASSLAGRDHPQHF. CDR3 DNA sequence: TGTGCCAGCAGTTTAGCAGGGCGTGATCACCCCCAGCATTTT.

This chain joins TRBV4-1 and TRBJ1-1, with TRBD1 as a possible D gene (6 bases). Germline V CDR1 and CDR2: MGHRA, YSYEKL. V was pared by 1 base and J by 0 bases, with 12 bases between. The CDR3 sequence is 16 residues long. DNA of the CDR3: TGCGCCAGCAGCCAAGTAGCGGGACACCTGAACACTGAAGCTTTCTTT. As protein: CASSQVAGHLNTEAFF.

This clonotype was counted a few times. The chain joins TRBV5-1 to TRBJ2-5, with a possible D match to TRBD1 (5 bases). The CDR3 loop spans 16 amino acids. V was clipped by 4 bases and J by 3 bases, with 19 bases between them. CDR1 SGHRS and CDR2 YFSETQ come from the germline V gene. CDR3 in DNA: TGCGCCAGCAGCCCTACAGCGCTCTTACAGGAAGAGACCCAGTACTTC. It yields the protein CASSPTALLQEETQYF.

The chain combines TRBV12-3 or TRBV12-4 with TRBJ2-3, with 13 positions matching TRBD2. The length of the CDR3 is 19 residues. With V trimmed by 5 bases and J by 3 bases, 14 bases remained unmatched. The CDR3 DNA reads TGTGCCAGCAGTCCTCAACTTCCTGGACTAGCGGGAGTAACAGATACGCAGTATTTT. Residues: CASSPQLPGLAGVTDTQYF.

V gene TRBV5-1 combines with J gene TRBJ2-1; D uncertain. Germline loops: CDR1 SGHRS, CDR2 YFSETQ. The length of the CDR3 is 13 residues. V was cut by 1 base and J by 8 bases, with 10 bases left in between. CDR3 DNA: TGCGCCAGCAGCTTGACAAACTGGTATGAGCAGTTCTTC. Its protein is CASSLTNWYEQFF.

This clonotype was picked up a small number of times. The rearrangement uses TRBV27 and TRBJ2-6; D is unresolved. Germline CDR1 MNHEY, CDR2 SMNVEV (reference sequence). Deletions cut 8 bases from V and 1 base from J, with 9 bases between. The CDR3 is made up of 14 amino acids. CDR3 region: CASPGRSGANVLTF. CDR3 sequence (DNA): TGTGCCAGCCCGGGCCGGTCTGGGGCCAACGTCCTGACTTTC.

V gene TRBV11-2 combines with J gene TRBJ2-3; 7 bases map to TRBD2. Germline V CDR1 and CDR2: SGHAT, FQNNGV. This CDR3 is built from 15 residues. V shed 3 bases and J 4 bases; nucleotides not matched to a gene: 7. The chain's CDR3 is CASSFSSGGADTQYF. In nucleotides, the CDR3 is TGTGCCAGCAGCTTTTCCTCTGGGGGGGCAGATACGCAGTATTTT.

This sequence joins TRBV5-5 and TRBJ2-7; 9 bases match TRBD1. CDR1 and CDR2 from the germline V gene are SGHKS and YYEKEE (reference sequence). J lost 9 bases, V lost 4 bases, and 14 bases had no gene match. The CDR3 is 15 residues long. CDR3 nucleotide sequence: TGTGCCAGCAGCCGGACCGGGACAGGGCTACGAGCGCAGTACTTC. Its translation: CASSRTGTGLRAQYF.

The chain has TRBV5-1 and TRBJ2-5; TRBD1 is a possible D gene (5 bases). Germline V gene data show CDR1 as SGHRS and CDR2 as YFSETQ. The CDR3 runs 13 residues. Trimming took 6 bases from V and 2 from J, leaving 11 bases between them. CDR3 sequence: CASMRQGQETQYF. The DNA for the CDR3 is TGCGCCAGCATGAGGCAGGGTCAAGAGACCCAGTACTTC.

This clonotype occurred a few times. V is TRBV29-1 and J is TRBJ2-7, with unresolved D. V lost 0 bases, J lost 0 bases, and 18 bases lay in between. The CDR3 is 17 residues long. Germline CDR1 reads SQVTM; CDR2 reads ANQGSEA. The CDR3 DNA follows: TGCAGCGTTGAAGACGCGGTTGAAGGCTATGCCTCCTACGAGCAGTACTTC. Its protein is CSVEDAVEGYASYEQYF.

This rearrangement joins TRBV20-1 to TRBJ2-5; D unresolved. CDR1 is DFQATT, CDR2 SNEGSKA, per germline (reference sequence). V was trimmed by 0 bases and J by 5 bases, leaving 16 bases between them. The CDR3 runs to 15 residues. The CDR3: CSARDSQRSSETQYF. The DNA of the CDR3 is TGCAGTGCTAGAGATTCCCAGCGCAGCTCGGAGACCCAGTACTTC.